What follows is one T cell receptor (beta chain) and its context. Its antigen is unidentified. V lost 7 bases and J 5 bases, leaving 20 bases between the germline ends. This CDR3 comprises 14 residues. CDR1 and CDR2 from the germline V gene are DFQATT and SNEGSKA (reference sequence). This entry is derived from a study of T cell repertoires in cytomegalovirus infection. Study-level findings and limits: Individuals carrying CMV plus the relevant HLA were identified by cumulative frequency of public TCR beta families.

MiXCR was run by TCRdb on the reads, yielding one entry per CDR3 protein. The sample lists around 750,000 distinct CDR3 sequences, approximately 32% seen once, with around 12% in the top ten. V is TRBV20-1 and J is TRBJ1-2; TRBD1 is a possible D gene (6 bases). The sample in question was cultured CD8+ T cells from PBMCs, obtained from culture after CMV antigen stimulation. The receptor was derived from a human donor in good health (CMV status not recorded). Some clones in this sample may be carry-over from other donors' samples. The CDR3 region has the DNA TGCAGTGTTCCTTCGGACAGAATCGATTATGGCTACACCTTC. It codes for CSVPSDRIDYGYTF.